A selection of T cell receptor beta chains follows, all from one sample in a study of cytomegalovirus exposure and HLA in healthy donors. Here immunoSEQ multiplex PCR was the method, and the copy in TCRdb shows in-frame clones only, minus some. The sample lists around 54,000 clones, around 82% occurring once. Sequenced input: PBMCs. These TCRs come from a woman aged 18-29 years in good health and CMV-seronegative. CDR3s include the opening cysteine and the closing phenylalanine or tryptophan. D genes are given only for firm matches. The size field is filled for only some rows; it gives once, few, many or a size class.

TRBV6-5	TRBJ1-1	-	TRBD1	CASSYRPGTAPFF	TGTGCCAGCAGTTACCGACCCGGGACAGCCCCTTTCTTT
TRBV2	TRBJ2-1	-	TRBD2	CASGQNPLAGSYNEQFF	TGTGCCAGCGGACAAAACCCACTAGCGGGGTCCTACAATGAGCAGTTCTTC
TRBV5-4	TRBJ2-5	-	-	CASSSPGPQETQYF	TGTGCCAGCAGCTCCCCGGGTCCCCAAGAGACCCAGTACTTC
TRBV28	TRBJ2-3	once	TRBD2	CASKLAGDTQYF	TGTGCCAGCAAACTAGCGGGAGATACGCAGTATTTT
TRBV2	TRBJ2-7	-	TRBD1	CASSEGQGVHEQYF	TGTGCCAGCAGTGAGGGACAGGGAGTCCACGAGCAGTACTTC
TRBV19	TRBJ2-7	-	-	CASRAQAVLSYEQYF	TGTGCCAGTAGGGCCCAGGCTGTTCTCTCCTACGAGCAGTACTTC
TRBV6-1	TRBJ2-6	-	TRBD1	CASSESHRGTGANVLTF	TGTGCCAGCAGTGAAAGCCACAGGGGGACTGGGGCCAACGTCCTGACTTTC
TRBV2	TRBJ2-3	-	TRBD1	CASRTGSADTQYF	TGTGCCAGCCGGACAGGGAGCGCAGATACGCAGTATTTT
TRBV9	TRBJ2-6	-	-	CASSVGSTPLSGANGLTF	TGTGCCAGCAGCGTAGGTTCCACTCCTTTGTCTGGGGCCAACGGCCTGACTTTC
TRBV11-2	TRBJ1-2	-	-	CASSLDGQPNYGYTF	TGTGCCAGCAGCTTAGATGGGCAACCTAACTATGGCTACACCTTC
TRBV7-2	TRBJ1-2	-	-	CASSARIPGASNYGYTF	TGTGCCAGCAGCGCGCGGATACCTGGGGCCTCTAACTATGGCTACACCTTC
TRBV19	TRBJ1-5	-	-	CASSGSNQPQHF	TGTGCCAGTAGTGGCTCCAATCAGCCCCAGCATTTT
TRBV4-2	TRBJ2-3	-	TRBD2	CASSQVPSGSGSTDTQYF	TGTGCCAGCAGCCAAGTACCTAGCGGGAGTGGTAGCACAGATACGCAGTATTTT
TRBV2	TRBJ2-1	-	-	CASSEGVVLGSGPYYNEQFF	TGTGCCAGCAGTGAAGGCGTAGTCCTTGGAAGCGGGCCGTACTACAATGAGCAGTTCTTC
TRBV10-3	TRBJ1-1	few	-	CAISQPSRGSEAFF	TGTGCCATCAGCCAGCCTTCTAGGGGCAGTGAAGCTTTCTTT
TRBV29-1	TRBJ2-1	-	-	CSVDLTGEESNEQFF	TGCAGCGTTGACTTAACAGGGGAGGAATCGAATGAGCAGTTCTTC
TRBV7-9	TRBJ2-5	-	TRBD2	CASSLSGRPLAGGPETQYF	TGTGCCAGCAGCTTAAGCGGACGTCCCCTAGCGGGAGGGCCGGAGACCCAGTACTTC
TRBV27	TRBJ1-2	once	-	CASSLGRFGYGYTF	TGTGCCAGCAGCCTGGGCAGGTTTGGCTATGGCTACACCTTC
TRBV7-9	TRBJ1-2	-	TRBD1	CASSLNRGNTF	TGTGCCAGCAGCTTAAACAGGGGAAACACCTTC
TRBV2	TRBJ2-2	once	TRBD2	CASSGTSGRHTGELFF	TGTGCCAGCAGTGGGACTAGCGGGAGACACACCGGGGAGCTGTTTTTT
TRBV30	TRBJ2-7	-	-	CAWSRERGYEQYF	TGTGCCTGGAGCCGGGAAAGAGGATACGAGCAGTACTTC
TRBV7-9	TRBJ2-4	-	TRBD1	CSSSLGWTGGAAKNIQYF	TGTTCCAGCAGCTTGGGCTGGACAGGGGGCGCGGCCAAAAACATTCAGTACTTC
TRBV30	TRBJ1-5	-	TRBD1	CAWDQLDRVGQPQHF	TGTGCCTGGGATCAATTAGACAGGGTTGGTCAGCCCCAGCATTTT
TRBV19	TRBJ2-3	-	-	CASTAAASTDTQYF	TGTGCCAGTACGGCGGCAGCTAGCACAGATACGCAGTATTTT
TRBV7-3	TRBJ2-1	once	-	CASSLTGGNEQFF	TGTGCCAGCAGCTTAACGGGAGGCAATGAGCAGTTCTTC
TRBV18	TRBJ2-6	-	-	CASSPSEVTLATGANVLTF	TGTGCCAGCTCACCAAGTGAAGTTACACTAGCAACCGGGGCCAACGTCCTGACTTTC
TRBV19	TRBJ1-2	few	TRBD1	CASSISPGTVYGYTF	TGTGCCAGTAGTATATCACCCGGGACAGTCTATGGCTACACCTTC
TRBV9	TRBJ2-5	once	TRBD1	CASSFLGQGIETQYF	TGTGCCAGCAGCTTCCTCGGACAGGGGATAGAGACCCAGTACTTC
TRBV19	TRBJ2-3	-	-	CASSLDWLGTDTQYF	TGTGCCAGTAGTCTGGACTGGCTTGGCACAGATACGCAGTATTTT
TRBV28	TRBJ2-7	-	TRBD1	CASTGTGYYEQYF	TGTGCCAGCACCGGGACAGGGTACTACGAGCAGTACTTC
TRBV14	TRBJ1-1	-	-	CASSQRIKQGANTEAFF	TGTGCCAGCAGCCAACGTATTAAACAGGGCGCGAACACTGAAGCTTTCTTT
TRBV10-1	TRBJ2-1	-	-	CASSESSGYNEQFF	TGCGCCAGCAGTGAGTCGTCCGGGTACAATGAGCAGTTCTTC
TRBV6-1	TRBJ2-2	-	TRBD1	CASSVFLGQANTGELFF	TGTGCCAGCAGTGTGTTTTTGGGACAGGCGAACACCGGGGAGCTGTTTTTT
TRBV28	TRBJ1-2	-	-	CASSFPEANYGYTF	TGTGCCAGCAGTTTTCCGGAGGCTAACTATGGCTACACCTTC
TRBV7-2	TRBJ1-3	-	TRBD1	CASSSTGGTGNTIYF	TGTGCCAGCAGCTCAACAGGGGGAACTGGAAACACCATATATTTT
TRBV19	TRBJ2-1	few	TRBD2	CASKASGRVYEQFF	TGTGCCAGTAAGGCTAGCGGGAGAGTGTATGAGCAGTTCTTC
TRBV30	TRBJ2-7	-	TRBD2	CAWSVASGAYEQYF	TGTGCCTGGAGTGTTGCTAGCGGGGCATACGAGCAGTACTTC
TRBV2	TRBJ2-5	-	TRBD2	CASSPLAGGRETQYF	TGTGCCAGCAGTCCTCTAGCGGGAGGGAGGGAGACCCAGTACTTC
TRBV9	TRBJ1-1	-	-	CASSVQGDTEAFF	TGTGCCAGCAGCGTCCAGGGCGACACTGAAGCTTTCTTT
TRBV6-4	TRBJ2-6	few	TRBD2	CASSDPGGVDGANVLTF	TGTGCCAGCAGTGACCCGGGGGGTGTGGATGGGGCCAACGTCCTGACTTTC
TRBV10-3	TRBJ2-1	-	-	CAISGRGAGGDEQFF	TGTGCCATCAGTGGCCGGGGGGCAGGGGGCGATGAGCAGTTCTTC
TRBV4-1	TRBJ2-3	-	-	CASSPRQFTDTQYF	TGCGCCAGCAGCCCTCGACAGTTCACAGATACGCAGTATTTT
TRBV6-7	TRBJ1-4	-	TRBD1	CASSSPRRQGNEKLFF	TGTGCCAGCAGTTCCCCCCGACGACAGGGCAATGAAAAACTGTTTTTT
TRBV29-1	TRBJ1-5	-	TRBD1	CSVGVGTGGSNQPQHF	TGCAGCGTTGGTGTGGGGACAGGGGGAAGCAATCAGCCCCAGCATTTT
TRBV9	TRBJ1-2	-	-	CASSVARGGLTHGYTF	TGTGCCAGCAGCGTAGCTCGGGGGGGGTTAACCCACGGCTACACCTTC
TRBV18	TRBJ2-1	-	-	CASSPRRDNEQFF	TGTGCCAGCTCACCACGGCGGGACAATGAGCAGTTCTTC
TRBV29-1	TRBJ1-2	-	-	CSVRAGVDGYTF	TGCAGCGTTAGAGCGGGGGTGGATGGCTACACCTTC
TRBV4-2	TRBJ2-1	-	-	CASSQDFSLAGISYNEQFF	TGTGCCAGCAGCCAAGATTTTTCCCTCGCGGGCATCTCCTACAATGAGCAGTTCTTC
TRBV27	TRBJ2-6	-	-	CASSFQSASGANVLTF	TGTGCCAGCAGTTTCCAGTCTGCCTCTGGGGCCAACGTCCTGACTTTC
TRBV27	TRBJ1-6	few	TRBD1	CASSLSPQGDSPLHF	TGTGCCAGCAGTTTATCCCCACAGGGGGATTCACCCCTCCACTTT